This note documents a single T cell receptor (beta chain) sequence. Possible read error: a much larger clone is one base away. The second PCR ran roughly 7 to 12 cycles with a sample-barcoded 5' primer and J-beta primers. TCRdb redid the calling of the 5' RACE reads with MiXCR, one entry per CDR3 protein. The repertoire holds roughly 1.9 million distinct CDR3 sequences, with roughly 43% as singletons. The CDR3 spans 14 residues. Germline values: CDR1 LGHNA, CDR2 YSLEER. The data are from a study of blood T cells in healthy people across ages. The V call is TRBV4-3, the J call TRBJ2-1, with D possibly matching TRBD1 (6 bases). The source of this sequence is a human donor in good health. What was sequenced was blood. The CDR3 sequence is CVTAKFTTGLEQFF. The CDR3, as DNA: TGCGTCACCGCGAAGTTCACGACAGGTCTTGAGCAGTTCTTC.